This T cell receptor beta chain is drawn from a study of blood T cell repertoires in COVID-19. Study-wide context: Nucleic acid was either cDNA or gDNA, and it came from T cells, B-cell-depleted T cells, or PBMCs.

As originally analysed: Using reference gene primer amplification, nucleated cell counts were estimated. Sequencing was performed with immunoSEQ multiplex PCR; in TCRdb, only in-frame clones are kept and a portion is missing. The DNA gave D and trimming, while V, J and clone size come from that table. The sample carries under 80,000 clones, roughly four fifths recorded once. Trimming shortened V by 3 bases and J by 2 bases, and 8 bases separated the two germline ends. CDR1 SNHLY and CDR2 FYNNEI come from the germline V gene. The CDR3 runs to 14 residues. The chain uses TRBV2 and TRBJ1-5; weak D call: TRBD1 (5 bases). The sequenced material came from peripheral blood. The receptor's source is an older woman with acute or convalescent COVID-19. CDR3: CASSDTGGNQPQHF. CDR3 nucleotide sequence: TGTGCCAGCAGTGACACGGGGGGCAATCAGCCCCAGCATTTT.